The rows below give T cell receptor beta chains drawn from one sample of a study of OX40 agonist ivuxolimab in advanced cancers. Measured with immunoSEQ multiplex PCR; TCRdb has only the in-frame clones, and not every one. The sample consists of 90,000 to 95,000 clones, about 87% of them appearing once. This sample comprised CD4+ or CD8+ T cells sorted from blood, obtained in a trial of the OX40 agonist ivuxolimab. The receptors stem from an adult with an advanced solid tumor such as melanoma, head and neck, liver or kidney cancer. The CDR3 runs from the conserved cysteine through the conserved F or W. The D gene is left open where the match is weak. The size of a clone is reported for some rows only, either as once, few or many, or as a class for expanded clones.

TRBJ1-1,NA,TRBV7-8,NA,TGTGCCAGCAGCTTAGCTTGGGGGGCCACTGAAGCTTTCTTT,CASSLAWGATEAFF
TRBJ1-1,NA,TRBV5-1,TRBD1,TGCGCCAGCAGCATCAGACAGGGTAACACTGAAGCTTTCTTT,CASSIRQGNTEAFF
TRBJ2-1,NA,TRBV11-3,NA,TGTGCCAGCAGCTTAGGACCAAACAATGAGCAGTTCTTC,CASSLGPNNEQFF
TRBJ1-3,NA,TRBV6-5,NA,TGTGCCAGCAGCCACCCCGAGGGAAACACCATATATTTT,CASSHPEGNTIYF
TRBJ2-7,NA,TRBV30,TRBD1,TGTGCCTGGAATACAGGGGGTTCCGACGAGCAGTACTTC,CAWNTGGSDEQYF
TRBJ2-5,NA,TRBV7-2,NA,TGTGCCAGCAGCTTAGTCTCCGGGTCCCAGTACTTC,CASSLVSGSQYF
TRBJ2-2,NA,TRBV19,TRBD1,TGTGCCAGTAGCGCCGGGACAGGTGGAAACACCGGGGAGCTGTTTTTT,CASSAGTGGNTGELFF
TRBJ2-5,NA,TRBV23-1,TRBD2,TGCGCCAGCAGTCAATCGGGCCGGGAGGGCCTTCCAGAGACCCAGTACTTC,CASSQSGREGLPETQYF
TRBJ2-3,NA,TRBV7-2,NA,TGTGCCAGCAGCTTAGGGGGCGCTAGCACAGATACGCAGTATTTT,CASSLGGASTDTQYF
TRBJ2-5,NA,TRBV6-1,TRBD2,TGTGCCAGCAGTGTGGGACTAGCGGGAGTACCCAATAGAGAGACCCAGTACTTC,CASSVGLAGVPNRETQYF
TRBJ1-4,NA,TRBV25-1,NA,TGTGCCAGCAGTAGGGGTCCTAGTGAAAAACTGTTTTTT,CASSRGPSEKLFF
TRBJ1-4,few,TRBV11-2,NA,TGTGCCAGCAGCTTAGAGGGAACAACTAATGAAAAACTGTTTTTT,CASSLEGTTNEKLFF
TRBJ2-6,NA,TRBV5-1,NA,TGCGCCAGCAGCTTGGGCCAGGGGACCTCTGGGGCCAACGTCCTGACTTTC,CASSLGQGTSGANVLTF
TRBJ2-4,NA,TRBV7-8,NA,TGTGCCAGCAGCCAGGGACCGTTATTAGCCAAAAACATTCAGTACTTC,CASSQGPLLAKNIQYF
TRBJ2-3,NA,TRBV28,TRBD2,TGTGCCAGCAGTTCTGGCTTCGGGACTAGGCGAAGAGATACGCAGTATTTT,CASSSGFGTRRRDTQYF
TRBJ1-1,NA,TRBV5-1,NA,TGCGCCAGCAGCTTGGTGACGGGCTCTGAAGCTTTCTTT,CASSLVTGSEAFF
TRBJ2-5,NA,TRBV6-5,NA,TGTGCCAGCAGTTACTCGCGATCCCAAGAGACCCAGTACTTC,CASSYSRSQETQYF
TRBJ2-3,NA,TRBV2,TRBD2,TGTGCCAGCAGTGAGCTAGCGGGAGGGCTCACAGATACGCAGTATTTT,CASSELAGGLTDTQYF
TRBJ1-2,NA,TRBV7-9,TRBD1,TGTGCCAGCAGCTCCCAAACAGGGGGCTATGGCTACACCTTC,CASSSQTGGYGYTF
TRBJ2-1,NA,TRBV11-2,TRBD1,TGTGCCAGCAGCCGGGACAGATACAATGAGCAGTTCTTC,CASSRDRYNEQFF
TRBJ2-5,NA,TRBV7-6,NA,TGTGCCAGCAGCTTAGACGAGACCCAGTACTTC,CASSLDETQYF
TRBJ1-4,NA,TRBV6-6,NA,TGTGCCAGCAGCCCCTCAGGTTGGGAAAAACTGTTTTTT,CASSPSGWEKLFF
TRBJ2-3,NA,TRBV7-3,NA,TGTGCCAGCAGCCCCGGGACGGTCACAGATACGCAGTATTTT,CASSPGTVTDTQYF
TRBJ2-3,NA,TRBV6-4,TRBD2,TGTGCCAGCAGTGAAGTCATGGGACTAGCGGCCACAGATACGCAGTATTTT,CASSEVMGLAATDTQYF
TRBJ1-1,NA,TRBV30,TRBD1,TGTGCCTGGAGCCCTAGGACAGGGCTCATGAACACTGAAGCTTTCTTT,CAWSPRTGLMNTEAFF
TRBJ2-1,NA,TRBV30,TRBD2,TGTGCCTGGAGTGTAACAAGCGGGAGTGGCAATGAGCAGTTCTTC,CAWSVTSGSGNEQFF
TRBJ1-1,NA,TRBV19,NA,TGTGCCAGTAGTATCCTCGCAGGGGTTGAAGCTTTCTTT,CASSILAGVEAFF
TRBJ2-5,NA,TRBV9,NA,TGTGCCAGCAGCCGTAGGGGGTCCCACCAAGAGACCCAGTACTTC,CASSRRGSHQETQYF
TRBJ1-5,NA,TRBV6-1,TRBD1,TGTGCCAGCGGTGGGACAGACGCTCAGCCCCAGCATTTT,CASGGTDAQPQHF
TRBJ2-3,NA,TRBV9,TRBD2,TGTGCCAGCAGCGTATCGGCTAGCGGGGGACGAGAGACGCAGTATTTT,CASSVSASGGRETQYF
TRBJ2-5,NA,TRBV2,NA,TGTGCCAGCAACCCCGGTAGTCAAGAGACCCAGTACTTC,CASNPGSQETQYF